This TCR beta chain derives from a study of follicular helper T cells after annual influenza vaccination. As for this clone: Its antigen is as yet unknown.

As to time point: 2015-2016 season, 7 days after influenza vaccination. With 4 bases removed from V and 4 bases from J, the gap between germline ends came to 17 bases. The CDR3 sequence is 15 residues long. Per the germline V gene, CDR1 is SGHKS and CDR2 is YYEKEE (reference sequence). Repertoires were generated with immunoSEQ multiplex PCR, while TCRdb's copy carries only in-frame clones and drops some. Among about 6,600 clones listed, roughly 76% were seen once. General observations from the study: Undersampling of the much larger non-cTfh compartments could not be excluded for influenza clone enrichment.

The chain carries TRBV5-5 and TRBJ1-2; D uncertain. The source is an adult who received the influenza vaccine. The sample in question was CXCR5- memory CD4+ T cells sorted from blood, obtained 7 days after influenza vaccination. DNA of the CDR3: TGTGCCAGCAGCCCCCCTTCGCAGGCCGTCTATGGCTACACCTTC. Amino acids: CASSPPSQAVYGYTF.